This entry lists 28 T cell receptor beta chains sequenced from one sample in a study of OX40 agonist ivuxolimab in advanced cancers. The method was immunoSEQ multiplex PCR; TCRdb's version includes in-frame clones alone and lacks a portion of them. The data hold about 36,000 clones, with around 73% observed a single time. Specimen: CD4+ or CD8+ T cells sorted from blood, collected in a trial of the OX40 agonist ivuxolimab. These receptors all come from an adult with an advanced solid tumor such as melanoma, head and neck, liver or kidney cancer.

The chain recombines TRBV12-5 with TRBJ1-1; D remains ambiguous. Germline CDR1 LGHNT, CDR2 FRNRAP. The CDR3 covers 12 residues. With 6 bases removed from V and 5 bases from J, the gap between germline ends came to 10 bases. The CDR3 is CASGHGRTEAFF. The DNA of the CDR3 is TGTGCTAGTGGGCATGGGAGGACTGAAGCTTTCTTT.

The chain employs TRBV11-2 and TRBJ2-7, with unresolved D. Germline assignment: CDR1 SGHAT and CDR2 FQNNGV. The CDR3 is 13 amino acids. Trimming removed 2 bases at V and 0 bases at J, with 5 bases between. The CDR3 coding sequence is TGTGCCAGCAGCTTAACCAACTCCTACGAGCAGTACTTC. Amino acid sequence: CASSLTNSYEQYF.

By sample fraction, this clone is medium-sized. The chain links TRBV28 to TRBJ2-4; tentatively, D is TRBD2 (5 bases). CDR3 length: 16 residues. Germline V gives CDR1 MDHEN, CDR2 SYDVKM. The ends were cut back, 5 bases at V and 3 bases at J, with 17 bases in the middle. CDR3 sequence (DNA): TGTGCCAGCAGTAAGTTCCAAATTGGAGGCAAAAACATTCAGTACTTC. It yields the protein CASSKFQIGGKNIQYF. Drawing the rest from reference TRBV28 and TRBJ2-4, the complete variable domain is DVKVTQSSRYLVKRTGEKVFLECVQDMDHENMFWYRQDPGLGLRLIYFSYDVKMKEKGDIPEGYSVSREKKERFSLILESASTNQTSMYLCASSKFQIGGKNIQYFGAGTRLSVL.

This clone came up many times. The CDR3 nucleotides are TGTGCCAGACACATCCAGCGACAGAGACACTACGAGCAGTACTTC. As protein: CARHIQRQRHYEQYF. The V call is TRBV19, the J call TRBJ2-7; tentative D call: TRBD1 (5 bases). Trimming removed 9 bases at V and 3 bases at J, with 21 bases between. CDR1 and CDR2 from the germline V gene are LNHDA and SQIVND (reference sequence). This CDR3 has 15 amino acids.

Here the CDR3 reads CATSREADQETQYF. The DNA for the CDR3 is TGTGCCACCAGCAGAGAGGCCGATCAAGAGACCCAGTACTTC. This chain links TRBV15 with TRBJ2-5; D is unclear. The CDR3 loop spans 14 amino acids. V was cut by 0 bases and J by 2 bases, with 7 bases left in between. In germline, CDR1 is LNHNV, CDR2 YYDKDF (reference sequence).

The genes are TRBV7-9 and TRBJ1-2; weak D call: TRBD1 (5 bases). Germline CDR1 reads SEHNR; CDR2 reads FQNEAQ (reference sequence). The ends were cut back, 1 base at V and 4 bases at J, with 16 bases in the middle. This CDR3 region has 16 residues. CDR3: CASSLVDVGPFYGYTF. CDR3 nucleotide sequence: TGTGCCAGCAGCTTAGTAGATGTGGGACCATTCTATGGCTACACCTTC.

The V and J genes are TRBV7-9 and TRBJ1-6, with D tentatively TRBD1 (5 bases). V lost 6 bases to trimming and J lost 10 bases, with 19 bases between them. Germline V CDR1 and CDR2: SEHNR, FQNEAQ (reference sequence). The CDR3 runs to 15 residues. CDR3 coding DNA: TGTGCCAGCAGTGCTACAGGATCGCAGTGGTCACCCCTCCACTTT. This encodes CASSATGSQWSPLHF.

The chain couples TRBV2 to TRBJ2-7; 8 bases map to TRBD2. V lost 11 bases to trimming and J lost 1 base; unmatched junction nucleotides: 7. CDR1 SNHLY and CDR2 FYNNEI come from the germline V gene. This CDR3 spans 13 amino acids. CDR3 in DNA: TGTGCCTGCCGGGGGGGGACTTCCTACGAGCAGTACTTC. It is translated as CACRGGTSYEQYF.

The CDR3 here is CASSIYNEQFF. The CDR3 DNA follows: TGTGCCAGCAGTATTTACAATGAGCAGTTCTTC. The chain recombines TRBV5-6 with TRBJ2-1; no clear D. The CDR3 has 11 amino acids. Trimming left V 5 bases short and J 4 bases short, with 4 bases between. Germline lookup yields CDR1 SGHDT and CDR2 YYEEEE.

The chain employs TRBV29-1 and TRBJ2-1, with D possibly being TRBD2 (5 bases). This CDR3 is built from 13 residues. V was cut by 7 bases and J by 6 bases, with 16 bases left in between. CDR1 and CDR2 (germline): SQVTM, ANQGSEA. The CDR3 DNA follows: TGCAGCGCTTACACCGGGAAGTCCAATGAGCAGTTCTTC. Translated: CSAYTGKSNEQFF.

This clone was counted only a few times. This chain uses TRBV12-5 with TRBJ2-7; 7 bases map to TRBD2. The CDR3 has 15 amino acids. V lost 5 bases to trimming and J lost 0 bases; unmatched junction nucleotides: 7. CDR1 and CDR2 from the germline V gene are LGHNT and FRNRAP. The CDR3 spells CASGRIRGDSYEQYF. CDR3 coding DNA: TGTGCTAGTGGTCGGATCCGGGGGGACTCCTACGAGCAGTACTTC.

This clone has a count of ten or more. The CDR3 loop is CASSRDSDMSQYF. The CDR3 region has the DNA TGTGCCAGCAGCCGGGACAGCGACATGTCCCAGTACTTC. The V gene is TRBV7-9, the J gene TRBJ2-5; TRBD1 aligns across 7 bases. This CDR3 is 13 amino acids long. In germline, CDR1 is SEHNR, CDR2 FQNEAQ (reference sequence). The J segment lost 9 bases and the V segment lost 5 bases, leaving 9 bases of the junction unmatched.

V gene TRBV28 combines with J gene TRBJ1-3; a weak D match, TRBD1 (5 bases). The V gene lost 5 bases and the J gene lost 1 base, with 15 bases spanning the gap. The CDR3 covers 16 residues. Germline assignment: CDR1 MDHEN and CDR2 SYDVKM. CDR3 in amino acids: CASSTPRGSSGNTIYF. CDR3 bases: TGTGCCAGCAGTACACCGCGGGGGTCATCTGGAAACACCATATATTTT.

The gene calls are TRBV6-5 and TRBJ1-2; D not resolved. In germline, CDR1 is MNHEY, CDR2 SVGAGI. Trimming removed 0 bases at V and 9 bases at J, with 14 bases between. This CDR3 is built from 14 residues. CDR3 DNA: TGTGCCAGCAGTTACTCGAGGGAGGAGCCGTGCTACACCTTC. It translates to CASSYSREEPCYTF.

The chain uses TRBV5-4 and TRBJ1-1; the match to TRBD1 covers 7 bases. This CDR3 has 13 residues. The V gene end was trimmed by 1 base and the J gene end by 3 bases; junction bases not matched to a gene: 0. Germline V gives CDR1 SGHNT, CDR2 YYREEE (reference sequence). CDR3 in DNA: TGTGCCAGCAGCTTGACAGGGGACACTGAAGCTTTCTTT. It specifies CASSLTGDTEAFF.

Within the sample, this clone is medium-sized. The chain couples TRBV29-1 to TRBJ2-7; D perhaps matches TRBD1 (6 bases). The germline gives CDR1 SQVTM, CDR2 ANQGSEA. The CDR3 length is 13 residues. V was shortened by 2 bases and J by 0 bases, with 8 bases between the two germline ends. The CDR3 reads CSVEWDNSYEQYF. CDR3 sequence (DNA): TGCAGCGTTGAATGGGACAACTCCTACGAGCAGTACTTC.

This clone has more than one count but fewer than ten. V usage is TRBV27 and J usage is TRBJ2-1; possible D gene TRBD1, 5 bases. CDR1 is MNHEY and CDR2 is SMNVEV in the germline V gene (reference sequence). The V end was cut by 6 bases, the J end by 6 bases, with 18 bases between. The CDR3 covers 15 residues. CDR3 DNA sequence: TGTGCCAGCAGAATCATCGAAGGGGCGGTCAATGAGCAGTTCTTC. Amino acid sequence: CASRIIEGAVNEQFF.

This clone was observed a few times. This chain links TRBV27 with TRBJ2-1, with 11 nucleotides matching TRBD2. V was pared by 5 bases and J by 8 bases, with 14 bases of the junction left unmatched. Germline CDR1 MNHEY, CDR2 SMNVEV (reference sequence). This CDR3 is built from 17 residues. The CDR3 sequence is CASSPQRLAGFRDEQFF. The CDR3 nucleotides are TGTGCCAGCAGTCCACAAAGACTAGCGGGGTTTCGGGATGAGCAGTTCTTC.

The sample holds a few counts of this clone. This chain connects TRBV29-1 to TRBJ2-7; perhaps TRBD2 as D (5 bases). Trimming pared 0 bases from V and 0 bases from J, leaving 9 bases between. The CDR3 loop spans 14 amino acids. CDR1 SQVTM and CDR2 ANQGSEA come from the germline V gene. CDR3 region: CSVEESGNSYEQYF. The DNA for the CDR3 is TGCAGCGTTGAAGAGTCGGGGAACTCCTACGAGCAGTACTTC.

The table lists this clone with a count of one. The J gene is TRBJ2-3, the V gene TRBV29-1; D ambiguous. The CDR3 consists of 13 residues. Deletions cut 3 bases from V and 6 bases from J, with 13 bases between. Germline V lookup: CDR1 SQVTM, CDR2 ANQGSEA. CDR3 in amino acids: CSVEVSLSDTQYF. DNA of the CDR3: TGCAGCGTTGAGGTCAGCCTTAGCGATACGCAGTATTTT.

The chain recombines TRBV5-4 with TRBJ2-3; D may be TRBD1 (5 bases). Looked up from germline, CDR1 is SGHNT and CDR2 is YYREEE (reference sequence). The CDR3 totals 15 residues. The V gene lost 4 bases and the J gene lost 2 bases, with 14 bases spanning the gap. CDR3 sequence: CASSPTASDTDTQYF. CDR3 bases: TGTGCCAGCAGCCCGACAGCGTCCGACACAGATACGCAGTATTTT.

The rearrangement links TRBV19 to TRBJ1-5; TRBD1 matches at 8 bases. From germline, CDR1 is LNHDA and CDR2 SQIVND (reference sequence). The ends lost 1 base at V and 5 bases at J; junction bases unmatched: 4. CDR3 length equals 15 residues. CDR3 in amino acids: CASSIVQGADQPQHF. Here the CDR3 DNA reads TGTGCCAGTAGTATAGTTCAGGGGGCGGATCAGCCCCAGCATTTT.

The chain uses TRBV7-9 and TRBJ1-1; 10 bases map to TRBD1. V shed 1 base, J shed 1 base, and the junction held 3 bases outside the gene matches. This CDR3 contains 16 residues. The germline V gene has CDR1 SEHNR and CDR2 FQNEAQ (reference sequence). The CDR3 loop reads CASSLGGTGANTEAFF. DNA of the CDR3: TGTGCCAGCAGCTTAGGTGGGACAGGGGCGAACACTGAAGCTTTCTTT.

V usage is TRBV28 and J usage is TRBJ2-7, with a weak D call TRBD2 (6 bases). V was clipped by 5 bases and J by 7 bases, with 27 bases between them. The length of the CDR3 is 17 residues. Germline V CDR1 and CDR2: MDHEN, SYDVKM. The chain's CDR3 is CASSTLPGLSLRWEQYF. The CDR3 nucleotides are TGTGCCAGCAGTACCCTTCCGGGACTCTCCCTAAGATGGGAGCAGTACTTC.

V gene TRBV29-1 combines with J gene TRBJ2-1, with D unresolved. There are 14 residues in the CDR3. V lost 0 bases, J lost 0 bases, and 6 bases lay in between. Germline V gene data show CDR1 as SQVTM and CDR2 as ANQGSEA. In DNA, the CDR3 is TGCAGCGTTGAAGAGGCTGGCTCCTACAATGAGCAGTTCTTC. It translates to CSVEEAGSYNEQFF.

The chain is built from TRBV2 and TRBJ2-1; 8 nucleotides line up with TRBD1. Trimming removed 2 bases from V and 12 bases from J; junction bases left unmatched: 12. The germline gives CDR1 SNHLY, CDR2 FYNNEI. The CDR3 sequence is 15 residues long. CDR3 amino acids: CASSETGTGGDGQFF. CDR3 sequence (DNA): TGTGCCAGCAGTGAAACCGGGACAGGAGGGGACGGGCAGTTCTTC.

This chain uses TRBV6-5 with TRBJ1-3, with 7 bases lining up with TRBD1. The junction had 1 base not matched to a gene; V was cut back by 4 bases and J by 4 bases. CDR1 is MNHEY, CDR2 SVGAGI, per germline. This CDR3 contains 13 residues. The CDR3 DNA is TGTGCCAGCAGTTCAGGGGGAGGAAACACCATATATTTT. This gives the protein CASSSGGGNTIYF.

The chain carries TRBV9 and TRBJ2-3; 16 nucleotides line up with TRBD2. Trimming at V came to 3 bases and at J to 6 bases, leaving 4 bases not matched to a gene. The CDR3 spans 16 residues. Per germline, CDR1 SGDLS and CDR2 YYNGEE. DNA for the CDR3: TGTGCCAGCAGCGCGGGACTAGCGGGGGGGCGGGATACGCAGTATTTT. Its translation is CASSAGLAGGRDTQYF.